These 19 T cell receptor beta chains originate from one sample sequenced in a study of shared clonotypes between healthy human individuals. Naive CD8 cells comprised CD45RO-negative, CCR7-positively selected cells, excluding terminally differentiated effector memory CD45RA+ cells. The data were produced by immunoSEQ multiplex PCR, yet TCRdb's version contains in-frame clones alone and is incomplete. Among roughly 1,800,000 clones listed, less than 95% were seen once. Sequencing was done on a sample of naive CD8+ T cells sorted from blood. The receptors were gathered from a man younger than 35 in good health.

The chain carries TRBV30 and TRBJ2-1, with 15 bases identical to TRBD2. Germline CDR1 and CDR2: GTSNPN and SVGIG (reference sequence). V shed 7 bases, J shed 4 bases, and the junction held 5 bases outside the gene matches. The CDR3 has 15 residues. CDR3 nucleotide sequence: TGTGCCTCGACCGGGACTAGCGGGGGGTACAATGAGCAGTTCTTC. Translating gives CASTGTSGGYNEQFF.

The chain combines TRBV2 with TRBJ2-7; D is perhaps TRBD1 (6 bases). The CDR3 runs 16 residues. Germline V gene sequence: CDR1 SNHLY, CDR2 FYNNEI. V was trimmed by 6 bases and J by 0 bases, leaving 18 bases between them. This chain's CDR3 is CASRDHPGTSSYEQYF. The CDR3 DNA is TGTGCCAGCAGGGACCACCCCGGGACAAGCTCCTACGAGCAGTACTTC.

J is TRBJ2-3 and V is TRBV30; the D gene could be TRBD1 or TRBD2 (5 bases each). CDR3 size: 16 residues. Germline loops: CDR1 GTSNPN, CDR2 SVGIG (reference sequence). Trimming took off 2 bases at V and 6 bases at J, with 21 bases between the two ends. The CDR3 DNA reads TGTGCCTGGAGTTCCCTGAACGGGGACCCGGGTGATACGCAGTATTTT. It is translated as CAWSSLNGDPGDTQYF.

As to this clone: Within the sample, other DNA sequences also encode this same CDR3. This chain connects TRBV5-6 to TRBJ2-1; D is undetermined. The germline CDR1 and CDR2 sequences are SGHDT and YYEEEE. There are 11 residues in the CDR3. V lost 2 bases, J lost 8 bases, and 5 bases lay in between. CDR3 bases: TGTGCCAGCAGCTTCAGCGATGAGCAGTTCTTC. Translating gives CASSFSDEQFF.

V usage is TRBV27 and J usage is TRBJ2-1; D tentatively reads TRBD1 or TRBD2 (5 bases each). CDR1 is MNHEY and CDR2 is SMNVEV in the germline V gene (reference sequence). The V gene lost 4 bases and the J gene lost 9 bases, with 10 bases spanning the gap. This CDR3 region has 12 residues. CDR3: CASSWKGTEQFF. The DNA of the CDR3 is TGTGCCAGCAGTTGGAAGGGGACTGAGCAGTTCTTC.

The V and J genes are TRBV13 and TRBJ2-7, with D maybe TRBD1 (5 bases). Trimming removed 4 bases at V and 3 bases at J, with 13 bases between. This CDR3 has 14 amino acids. Germline V gives CDR1 PRHDT, CDR2 FYEKMQ (reference sequence). CDR3 protein: CASSSSDRHYEQYF. CDR3 nucleotide sequence: TGTGCCAGCAGCTCTTCCGACAGACACTACGAGCAGTACTTC.

V gene TRBV5-6 combines with J gene TRBJ1-5, with unresolved D. Trimming took off 0 bases at V and 6 bases at J, with 7 bases between the two ends. Per the germline V gene, CDR1 is SGHDT and CDR2 is YYEEEE. The CDR3 is 13 amino acids. The CDR3 here is CASSLDRAQPQHF. Written as DNA, the CDR3 is TGTGCCAGCAGCTTGGATCGGGCTCAGCCCCAGCATTTT.

The sample holds one count of this clone. This chain links TRBV27 with TRBJ2-1, with 13 bases aligning to TRBD2. This CDR3 spans 17 amino acids. From germline, CDR1 is MNHEY and CDR2 SMNVEV (reference sequence). V shed 2 bases, J shed 7 bases, and the junction held 8 bases outside the gene matches. CDR3: CASSLAPPGLAGNEQFF. CDR3 nucleotide sequence: TGTGCCAGCAGTTTAGCGCCCCCGGGACTAGCGGGGAATGAGCAGTTCTTC.

V and J are TRBV6-5 and TRBJ2-7; the D is unclear. In germline, CDR1 is MNHEY, CDR2 SVGAGI. CDR3 length equals 13 residues. V was clipped by 5 bases and J by 7 bases, with 15 bases between them. The CDR3 DNA follows: TGTGCCAGCAGTGAGTGGGCCGACGGAGAGCAGTACTTC. It encodes CASSEWADGEQYF.

The chain links TRBV30 to TRBJ2-1, with TRBD2 as a possible D gene (6 bases). CDR1 is GTSNPN, CDR2 SVGIG, per germline (reference sequence). The V gene lost 5 bases and the J gene lost 9 bases, with 17 bases spanning the gap. This CDR3 region has 13 residues. This CDR3 is CAWARTSHPEQFF. The CDR3 DNA is TGTGCCTGGGCCCGTACTAGCCACCCTGAGCAGTTCTTC.

This chain joins TRBV27 and TRBJ2-2; 7 bases map to TRBD1. The CDR3 is 18 amino acids. After removal of 3 bases from V and 3 bases from J, the junction contained 13 bases not matched to a gene. The germline CDR1 and CDR2 sequences are MNHEY and SMNVEV (reference sequence). As DNA, the CDR3 is TGTGCCAGCAGTTTGATTGATAGAGGGGGCGCAGACACCGGGGAGCTGTTTTTT. It encodes CASSLIDRGGADTGELFF.

The chain links TRBV19 to TRBJ1-6, with D uncertain. Trimming stripped 3 bases from V and 11 bases from J, with 11 bases between. CDR1 LNHDA and CDR2 SQIVND come from the germline V gene (reference sequence). The CDR3 has 13 residues. For the CDR3, the DNA is TGTGCCAGTAGTATTGGACCTAGACCACCCCTCCACTTT. It translates to CASSIGPRPPLHF.

The chain is built from TRBV4-1 and TRBJ1-1; maybe TRBD1 (5 bases). The CDR3 runs 15 residues. V was clipped by 1 base and J by 2 bases, with 11 bases between them. From germline, CDR1 is MGHRA and CDR2 YSYEKL. The CDR3 is CASSQAVTGNTEAFF. CDR3 nucleotide sequence: TGCGCCAGCAGCCAAGCCGTAACAGGAAACACTGAAGCTTTCTTT.

The chain couples TRBV29-1 to TRBJ2-7, with TRBD1 as a possible D gene (6 bases). Germline CDR1 SQVTM, CDR2 ANQGSEA. V was trimmed by 7 bases and J by 3 bases, leaving 13 bases between them. This CDR3 comprises 12 residues. The CDR3 protein is CSATGQFYEQYF. The CDR3 bases are TGCAGCGCCACCGGACAGTTCTACGAGCAGTACTTC.

V and J are TRBV30 and TRBJ2-7; maybe TRBD1 (5 bases). Germline CDR1 is GTSNPN and CDR2 is SVGIG (reference sequence). Trimming left V 3 bases short and J 4 bases short, with 13 bases between. CDR3 length equals 13 residues. The CDR3: CAWRNYGAYEQYF. The CDR3 bases are TGTGCCTGGAGGAATTATGGGGCTTACGAGCAGTACTTC.

The genes are TRBV5-6 and TRBJ2-7; possible D gene TRBD1, 6 bases. The germline V gene encodes CDR1 SGHDT and CDR2 YYEEEE. The CDR3 consists of 14 residues. The V end was cut by 4 bases, the J end by 3 bases, with 14 bases between. CDR3 bases: TGTGCCAGCAGCACAGGGTTGAGGGGCTACGAGCAGTACTTC. Its translation: CASSTGLRGYEQYF.

This clone was counted a single time. The rearrangement uses TRBV5-6 and TRBJ1-6; no firm D call. This CDR3 comprises 13 residues. V lost 4 bases and J lost 14, with 16 bases in between. In germline, CDR1 is SGHDT, CDR2 YYEEEE. CDR3 loop: CASSLTPASTLHF. The DNA for the CDR3 is TGTGCCAGCAGCCTCACCCCGGCCAGCACCCTCCACTTT.

V gene TRBV5-1 combines with J gene TRBJ2-7; 8 positions match TRBD1. The CDR3 totals 15 residues. J gave up 1 base and V 4 bases, and 7 bases lay outside the gene matches. Germline CDR1 reads SGHRS; CDR2 reads YFSETQ. Written as DNA, the CDR3 is TGCGCCAGCAGCATCATTACAGGGGGTTCCTACGAGCAGTACTTC. Translating it yields CASSIITGGSYEQYF.

This chain links TRBV6-6 with TRBJ1-1; D is unclear. The V end was cut by 7 bases, the J end by 0 bases, with 12 bases between. In germline, CDR1 is MNHNY, CDR2 SVGAGI (reference sequence). The CDR3 sequence is 14 residues long. CDR3 residues: CASTPGYLNTEAFF. CDR3 bases: TGTGCCAGCACTCCCGGGTACCTGAACACTGAAGCTTTCTTT.